A single sample is the source of the 25 T cell receptor beta chains below, sequenced in a study of ipilimumab plus nivolumab after autologous stem cell transplantation (dated by TCRdb to about 2021). Library generation was performed with the immunoSEQ multiplex PCR assay. The table was pulled from immuneACCESS by TCRdb, which kept in-frame rearrangements only. Such tables lose some clones; where checked, under half of the loss comes from unresolved V genes, and the rest has no known cause. Here the sample has tens of thousands of clones; more than 70% occur a single time. Of the sample, approximately 0.8% is held by the ten largest clones. Sequenced material: PBMCs, taken in a trial of ipilimumab plus nivolumab as post-transplant consolidation. The receptor set was obtained from a male donor with multiple myeloma.

The chain employs TRBV7-3 and TRBJ2-5, with D maybe TRBD1 (6 bases). From germline, CDR1 is SGHTA and CDR2 FQGTGA. V was cut by 4 bases and J by 2 bases, with 17 bases left in between. The CDR3 contains 16 residues. CDR3: CASSSQPGANQETQYF. In nucleotides, the CDR3 is TGTGCCAGCAGCTCACAGCCAGGGGCAAATCAAGAGACCCAGTACTTC.

This chain joins TRBV19 and TRBJ1-4; D is ambiguous. The germline V gene encodes CDR1 LNHDA and CDR2 SQIVND (reference sequence). Between the trimmed V and J ends, which lost 7 bases and 8 bases, there was a span of 17 bases. The CDR3 is made up of 14 amino acids. The CDR3 reads CASNGPIVREKLFF. For the CDR3, the DNA is TGTGCCAGTAACGGGCCGATAGTTCGGGAAAAACTGTTTTTT.

The V gene is TRBV5-1, the J gene TRBJ2-5; D may correspond to TRBD1 or TRBD2 (6 bases each). Per germline, CDR1 SGHRS and CDR2 YFSETQ. This CDR3 comprises 14 residues. With 4 bases removed from V and 5 bases from J, the gap between germline ends came to 15 bases. The CDR3 is CASSLTGAEETQYF. As DNA, the CDR3 is TGCGCCAGCAGCCTGACGGGGGCGGAGGAGACCCAGTACTTC.

The J gene is TRBJ1-1, the V gene TRBV4-3, with unresolved D. V lost 1 base and J 1 base, leaving 7 bases between the germline ends. This CDR3 is built from 14 residues. In germline, CDR1 is LGHNA, CDR2 YSLEER. The CDR3 DNA follows: TGCGCCAGCAGCCAAGTTCAGGCGAACACTGAAGCTTTCTTT. Translated: CASSQVQANTEAFF.

The V call is TRBV6-5, the J call TRBJ1-2; 7 bases align to TRBD1. With 7 bases clipped from V and 4 bases from J, the junction kept 9 bases outside the gene matches. CDR3 length: 14 amino acids. Germline V CDR1 and CDR2: MNHEY, SVGAGI. CDR3 bases: TGTGCCAGCACTTCGTACGACAGGGCCTATGGCTACACCTTC. Protein: CASTSYDRAYGYTF.

This sequence joins TRBV30 and TRBJ1-3; 8 nucleotides align to TRBD1. Germline loops: CDR1 GTSNPN, CDR2 SVGIG (reference sequence). Trimming at V came to 5 bases and at J to 3 bases, leaving 6 bases not matched to a gene. The CDR3 runs to 14 residues. In DNA, the CDR3 is TGTGCCTGGGATCAGGGGGCCTTTGGAAACACCATATATTTT. Encoded protein: CAWDQGAFGNTIYF.

CDR3 nucleotides: TGTGCCAGCAGCCCTCAGGGACAATTTTCACCCCTCCACTTT. This translates into CASSPQGQFSPLHF. This chain uses TRBV7-2 with TRBJ1-6, with D possibly TRBD1 on 6 matching bases. This CDR3 has 14 residues. Trimming removed 5 bases at V and 9 bases at J, with 14 bases between. CDR1 SGHTA and CDR2 FQGNSA come from the germline V gene. Full variable domain (remainder filled in from reference TRBV7-2 and TRBJ1-6): GAGVSQSPSNKVTEKGKDVELRCDPISGHTALYWYRQSLGQGLEFLIYFQGNSAPDKSGLPSDRFSAERTGGSVSTLTIQRTQQEDSAVYLCASSPQGQFSPLHFGNGTRLTVT.

The chain joins TRBV19 to TRBJ2-5; TRBD2 might be the D (6 bases). The V gene lost 4 bases and the J gene lost 2 bases, with 11 bases spanning the gap. The CDR3 is made up of 14 amino acids. Germline V CDR1 and CDR2: LNHDA, SQIVND (reference sequence). CDR3 sequence: CASSTGAGQETQYF. The CDR3 DNA sequence: TGTGCCAGTAGTACGGGCGCGGGGCAAGAGACCCAGTACTTC.

V gene TRBV5-5 combines with J gene TRBJ1-1, with D perhaps matching TRBD1 (5 bases). Germline V CDR1 and CDR2: SGHKS, YYEKEE (reference sequence). The CDR3 is 14 residues long. V was trimmed by 0 bases and J by 2 bases, leaving 8 bases between them. As DNA, the CDR3 is TGTGCCAGCAGCTTGGTTGGGGGAAACACTGAAGCTTTCTTT. Its translation is CASSLVGGNTEAFF.

This chain connects TRBV7-9 to TRBJ2-7; TRBD1 agrees at 8 bases. Germline CDR1 is SEHNR and CDR2 is FQNEAQ (reference sequence). Trimming cost V 4 bases and J 12 bases; bases outside gene matches: 5. This CDR3 is built from 11 residues. The CDR3 loop is CASSSAGGAYF. The CDR3 DNA sequence: TGTGCCAGCAGCTCGGCAGGGGGCGCGTACTTC.

This clone was counted once. The V and J genes are TRBV5-8 and TRBJ2-2; D remains ambiguous. With 5 bases removed from V and 6 bases from J, the gap between germline ends came to 14 bases. Per germline, CDR1 SGHTS and CDR2 YDEGEE. The CDR3 length is 14 residues. CDR3 region: CASRSSRGAGELFF. The CDR3 DNA reads TGTGCCAGCAGATCCTCCCGCGGTGCCGGGGAGCTGTTTTTT. Full variable domain (rest looked up from reference TRBV5-8 and TRBJ2-2): EAGVTQSPTHLIKTRGQQATLRCSPISGHTSVYWYQQALGLGLQFLLWYDEGEERNRGNFPPRFSGRQFPNYSSELNVNALELEDSALYLCASRSSRGAGELFFGEGSRLTVL.

This clone was counted a single time. The rearrangement joins TRBV2 to TRBJ2-2; 7 bases are shared with TRBD2. This CDR3 is 13 amino acids long. Germline V CDR1 and CDR2: SNHLY, FYNNEI. The junction had 6 bases not matched to a gene; V was cut back by 10 bases and J by 4 bases. The DNA of the CDR3 is TGTGCCACTGGGGGGGGAATCACCGGGGAGCTGTTTTTT. Translation gives CATGGGITGELFF.

The chain uses TRBV7-2 and TRBJ2-7, with D possibly being TRBD2 (6 bases). This CDR3 comprises 14 residues. V was cut by 0 bases and J by 3 bases, with 9 bases left in between. CDR1 SGHTA and CDR2 FQGNSA come from the germline V gene. CDR3 coding DNA: TGTGCCAGCAGCTTAGCAGGCGGGGACTACGAGCAGTACTTC. Protein: CASSLAGGDYEQYF.

This clone was counted only a few times. The same CDR3 arises from other DNA sequences in this sample as well. This chain connects TRBV30 to TRBJ2-2; D unclear. The CDR3 spans 12 residues. Trimming shortened V by 0 bases and J by 8 bases, and 7 bases separated the two germline ends. Per the germline V gene, CDR1 is GTSNPN and CDR2 is SVGIG (reference sequence). CDR3 sequence reads: CAWSVRAGELFF. CDR3 bases: TGTGCCTGGAGTGTACGGGCGGGGGAGCTGTTTTTT.

This CDR3 is CASSYDRGEAFF. The CDR3 nucleotides read TGCGCCAGCAGTTACGACAGGGGTGAAGCTTTCTTT. The chain combines TRBV5-1 with TRBJ1-1; TRBD1 aligns across 8 bases. Germline loops: CDR1 SGHRS, CDR2 YFSETQ. Germline trimming cut 5 bases from V and 7 bases from J; bases unmatched to any gene: 4. This CDR3 comprises 12 residues. The full variable domain, completed using reference TRBV5-1 and TRBJ1-1, is KAGVTQTPRYLIKTRGQQVTLSCSPISGHRSVSWYQQTPGQGLQFLFEYFSETQRNKGNFPGRFSGRQFSNSRSEMNVSTLELGDSALYLCASSYDRGEAFFGQGTRLTVV.

CDR3 residues: CATREGGYGYTF. The CDR3, as DNA: TGTGCCACCAGGGAGGGTGGCTATGGCTACACCTTC. The chain employs TRBV19 and TRBJ1-2, with D maybe TRBD1 (5 bases). This CDR3 region has 12 residues. Trimming removed 10 bases from V and 4 bases from J, with 13 bases in between. The germline gives CDR1 LNHDA, CDR2 SQIVND (reference sequence).

This clone was counted a few times. CDR3 sequence: CASSPRLREAFF. The DNA for the CDR3 is TGTGCCAGCAGCCCGAGGTTGCGTGAAGCTTTCTTT. The chain couples TRBV11-1 to TRBJ1-1; D is unresolved. The CDR3 contains 12 residues. V shed 5 bases and J shed 7 bases, with 11 bases lying between them. Per the germline V gene, CDR1 is SGHAT and CDR2 is FQDESV (reference sequence).

The V and J genes are TRBV5-1 and TRBJ2-2; a weak D match, TRBD2 (5 bases). Trimming took off 4 bases at V and 5 bases at J, with 12 bases between the two ends. CDR1 is SGHRS, CDR2 YFSETQ, per germline. The CDR3 loop spans 14 amino acids. In DNA form, the CDR3 reads TGCGCCAGCAGCGATCTTAGCGAGACCGGGGAGCTGTTTTTT. Translated: CASSDLSETGELFF.

The J gene is TRBJ2-3, the V gene TRBV19; D unclear. Trimming cost V 6 bases and J 0 bases, with 7 bases left between them. The V gene's germline CDR1 is LNHDA and CDR2 SQIVND (reference sequence). The CDR3 sequence is 13 residues long. This CDR3 is CASRTASTDTQYF. In DNA form, the CDR3 reads TGTGCCAGTAGAACGGCGAGCACAGATACGCAGTATTTT.

The genes are TRBV7-3 and TRBJ2-5; a possible D gene is TRBD1 (6 bases). The DNA end favors TRBJ2-7, so the J call may be wrong. CDR3 length equals 16 residues. Per the germline V gene, CDR1 is SGHTA and CDR2 is FQGTGA. The CDR3 DNA is TGTGCCAGCAGCTTCCCAGGGGACCTAAGCTCCTACGAGCAGTACTTC. This encodes CASSFPGDLSSYEQYF.

This chain uses TRBV5-6 with TRBJ1-4; 7 bases map to TRBD1. Germline V lookup: CDR1 SGHDT, CDR2 YYEEEE. V dropped 1 base and J dropped 7; count of bases not matched to a gene: 7. CDR3 size: 15 residues. CDR3 protein: CASSLLGQMGEKLFF. The CDR3 nucleotides are TGTGCCAGCAGCTTGCTGGGACAGATGGGTGAAAAACTGTTTTTT. The complete variable domain, with remaining parts taken from reference TRBV5-6 and TRBJ1-4, reads DAGVTQSPTHLIKTRGQQVTLRCSPKSGHDTVSWYQQALGQGPQFIFQYYEEEERQRGNFPDRFSGHQFPNYSSELNVNALLLGDSALYLCASSLLGQMGEKLFFGSGTQLSVL.

The chain joins TRBV19 to TRBJ2-1; 7 positions agree with TRBD1. The germline CDR1 and CDR2 sequences are LNHDA and SQIVND (reference sequence). Trimming took 6 bases from V and 8 from J; bases not matched to a gene: 13. The CDR3 is 15 amino acids. CDR3 region: CASSDPGTARYEQFF. The CDR3 DNA reads as TGTGCCAGTAGCGATCCGGGGACAGCTCGGTATGAGCAGTTCTTC.

The chain employs TRBV4-1 and TRBJ2-3, with 10 bases aligning to TRBD2. This CDR3 is 20 amino acids long. Trimming removed 3 bases from V and 2 bases from J; junction bases left unmatched: 17. Germline-derived CDR1 and CDR2 are MGHRA and YSYEKL. CDR3 protein: CASSHTRLRTSGNPTDTQYF. In DNA form, the CDR3 reads TGCGCCAGCAGCCACACAAGACTACGGACTAGCGGAAATCCCACAGATACGCAGTATTTT.

Of note for this clone: Different DNA sequences within this sample yield the same CDR3. The chain carries TRBV18 and TRBJ2-5; no clear D gene. The germline CDR1 and CDR2 sequences are KGHSH and LQKENI. The CDR3 sequence is 12 residues long. V was shortened by 2 bases and J by 0 bases, with 1 base between the two germline ends. In nucleotides, the CDR3 is TGTGCCAGCTCACCATACCAAGAGACCCAGTACTTC. Translating it yields CASSPYQETQYF.

J is TRBJ2-1 and V is TRBV4-2; maybe TRBD2 (6 bases). Deletions cut 1 base from V and 0 bases from J, with 7 bases between. In germline, CDR1 is LGHNA, CDR2 YNFKEQ. The CDR3 loop spans 15 amino acids. CDR3 bases: TGTGCCAGCAGCCAAGTCGGGGGCTCCTACAATGAGCAGTTCTTC. Encoded protein: CASSQVGGSYNEQFF.